This passage covers 30 T cell receptor beta chains from one sample sequenced in a study of cytomegalovirus exposure and HLA in healthy donors (TCRdb year 2017). The library was prepared using the immunoSEQ multiplex PCR assay. The multiplex PCR relied on a mix of 60 forward primers for TCR Vbeta segments and 13 reverse primers for TCR Jbeta segments. TCRdb stores this immuneACCESS table with in-frame sequences only. Part of the clones is absent; in the studies checked, under half of the shortfall reflects unresolved V genes, and no reason is known for the rest. The sample table holds around 71,000 clones, of which under 80% were seen once. The ten largest account for around 15% of the sample. Sample: PBMCs. The source of these receptors is a male donor in good health and CMV-seropositive.

J is TRBJ1-1 and V is TRBV5-1, with 11 bases fitting TRBD1. This CDR3 contains 16 residues. With 0 bases clipped from V and 5 bases from J, the junction kept 6 bases outside the gene matches. CDR1 and CDR2 (germline): SGHRS, YFSETQ. The CDR3 region is CASSLAIGTGGTEAFF. The CDR3 bases are TGCGCCAGCAGCTTGGCCATCGGGACAGGGGGTACTGAAGCTTTCTTT.

The rearrangement links TRBV11-2 to TRBJ1-2; weak D call: TRBD1 (6 bases). CDR1 and CDR2 from the germline V gene are SGHAT and FQNNGV. CDR3 length: 13 residues. The ends were cut back, 5 bases at V and 7 bases at J, with 14 bases in the middle. Written as DNA, the CDR3 is TGTGCCAGCAGCCAAACAGGGAGTCGTGGCTACACCTTC. Residues: CASSQTGSRGYTF.

This sequence joins TRBV30 and TRBJ2-3, with 12 bases lining up with TRBD2. V was clipped by 2 bases and J by 2 bases; unmatched bases: 2. The length of the CDR3 is 15 residues. CDR1 and CDR2 (germline): GTSNPN, SVGIG (reference sequence). CDR3 nucleotides: TGTGCCTGGAGTCTAGCGGGGGGGAACACAGATACGCAGTATTTT. It codes for CAWSLAGGNTDTQYF.

The chain employs TRBV7-9 and TRBJ1-2; 11 bases are a match to TRBD1. Germline assignment: CDR1 SEHNR and CDR2 FQNEAQ (reference sequence). This CDR3 has 17 amino acids. The ends lost 1 base at V and 4 bases at J; junction bases unmatched: 8. The CDR3 is CASSLEGTGGSAYGYTF. CDR3 DNA sequence: TGTGCCAGCAGCTTAGAGGGGACAGGGGGATCGGCCTATGGCTACACCTTC.

This clone has a handful of counts. V usage is TRBV20-1 and J usage is TRBJ2-1; D uncertain. The CDR3 contains 10 residues. Trimming removed 0 bases from V and 14 bases from J, with 8 bases in between. Germline V gene sequence: CDR1 DFQATT, CDR2 SNEGSKA (reference sequence). In DNA, the CDR3 is TGCAGTGCTAGAGACAGGTACGAGTTCTTC. This encodes CSARDRYEFF.

The chain employs TRBV5-4 and TRBJ2-7; 11 nucleotides align to TRBD2. The CDR3 has 16 residues. The V segment lost 7 bases and the J segment 0 bases; nucleotides outside the gene matches: 9. The germline V gene has CDR1 SGHNT and CDR2 YYREEE (reference sequence). The CDR3 here is CASHTSGGFSSYEQYF. DNA of the CDR3: TGTGCCAGCCATACTAGCGGGGGCTTCAGCTCCTACGAGCAGTACTTC.

This clone was seen more than once but under ten times. The CDR3 loop reads CATSRDFGEDTQYF. The DNA for the CDR3 is TGTGCCACCAGCAGAGATTTCGGGGAAGATACGCAGTATTTT. This chain uses TRBV15 with TRBJ2-3; D might be TRBD2 (5 bases). Germline lookup yields CDR1 LNHNV and CDR2 YYDKDF (reference sequence). V was cut by 0 bases and J by 5 bases, with 9 bases left in between. There are 14 residues in the CDR3.

J is TRBJ2-7 and V is TRBV5-1; TRBD1 matches 7 bases. Germline values: CDR1 SGHRS, CDR2 YFSETQ. This CDR3 contains 15 residues. Trimming took 4 bases from V and 3 from J; bases not matched to a gene: 10. In DNA, the CDR3 is TGCGCCAGCAGCCGAACAGGGGATGTATTCTACGAGCAGTACTTC. Translated, it gives CASSRTGDVFYEQYF.

J is TRBJ1-1 and V is TRBV7-2, with TRBD1 as a possible D gene (5 bases). The CDR3 sequence is 14 residues long. The germline V gene has CDR1 SGHTA and CDR2 FQGNSA. Trimming took 5 bases from V and 7 from J, leaving 17 bases between them. This CDR3 reads CASSLWTDKVEAFF. The CDR3 nucleotides read TGTGCCAGCAGCCTATGGACGGACAAAGTTGAAGCTTTCTTT.

This clone has just one count. This chain links TRBV6-5 with TRBJ2-7, with TRBD1 identical over 8 bases. Germline V CDR1 and CDR2: MNHEY, SVGAGI. J was trimmed by 7 bases and V by 4 bases; bases with no gene match: 9. There are 14 residues in the CDR3. The CDR3 DNA reads TGTGCCAGCAGTTGGCTCGGACAGGGCAGTGAGCAGTACTTC. Its protein product is CASSWLGQGSEQYF.

The chain is built from TRBV4-3 and TRBJ1-1, with D hard to call. The CDR3 covers 14 residues. Trimming removed 3 bases at V and 4 bases at J, with 12 bases between. In germline, CDR1 is LGHNA, CDR2 YSLEER. The CDR3 DNA sequence: TGCGCCAGCAGCCACGCAGCGGACGCCACTGAAGCTTTCTTT. Translation: CASSHAADATEAFF.

J is TRBJ2-7 and V is TRBV6-6, with 8 bases aligning to TRBD1. The CDR3 runs 14 residues. Germline CDR1 MNHNY, CDR2 SVGAGI (reference sequence). J gave up 7 bases and V 2 bases, and 7 bases lay outside the gene matches. The CDR3 sequence: CASSYRQGASEQYF. CDR3 coding DNA: TGTGCCAGCAGTTACCGGCAGGGGGCAAGTGAGCAGTACTTC.

This clone came up a few times. The genes are TRBV4-3 and TRBJ2-2, with a possible D match to TRBD1 (6 bases). CDR1 is LGHNA and CDR2 is YSLEER in the germline V gene. The V end lost 3 bases, the J end lost 6 bases, and 8 bases lay between the germline ends. The CDR3 totals 13 residues. The CDR3 DNA is TGCGCCAGCAGCCAGCACAGGGCCGGGGAGCTGTTTTTT. Amino acid sequence: CASSQHRAGELFF.

This chain connects TRBV30 to TRBJ1-1, with a weak D call TRBD1 (6 bases). The CDR3 is 13 amino acids. Trimming pared 5 bases from V and 1 base from J, leaving 11 bases between. Per germline, CDR1 GTSNPN and CDR2 SVGIG (reference sequence). For the CDR3, the DNA is TGTGCCTGGGTCGGACAGTGGAACACTGAAGCTTTCTTT. The encoded protein is CAWVGQWNTEAFF. The whole variable domain, remainder taken from reference TRBV30 and TRBJ1-1, is SQTIHQWPATLVQPVGSPLSLECTVEGTSNPNLYWYRQAAGRGLQLLFYSVGIGQISSEVPQNLSASRPQDRQFILSSKKLLLSDSGFYLCAWVGQWNTEAFFGQGTRLTVV.

There are a few counts of this clone. The gene calls are TRBV27 and TRBJ1-6; 7 bases are shared with TRBD1. CDR1 is MNHEY and CDR2 is SMNVEV in the germline V gene (reference sequence). V shed 0 bases and J 10 bases; nucleotides not matched to a gene: 6. This CDR3 spans 15 amino acids. CDR3 region: CASSLSSRGESPLHF. The DNA for the CDR3 is TGTGCCAGCAGTTTATCTAGCAGGGGGGAATCACCCCTCCACTTT.

The genes are TRBV5-1 and TRBJ1-4; the D is unclear. CDR1 and CDR2 (germline): SGHRS, YFSETQ. CDR3 length equals 14 residues. Trimming removed 1 base at V and 0 bases at J, with 4 bases between. The CDR3 DNA is TGCGCCAGCAGCTTGCTCGCAACTAATGAAAAACTGTTTTTT. Translating gives CASSLLATNEKLFF.

In its sample, this clone was seen once. This rearrangement joins TRBV7-2 to TRBJ1-1; D is uncertain. V was cut by 2 bases and J by 1 base, with 11 bases left in between. CDR3 size: 15 residues. CDR1 is SGHTA, CDR2 FQGNSA, per germline. The CDR3 region is CASSLPPARNTEAFF. In DNA form, the CDR3 reads TGTGCCAGCAGCTTACCGCCCGCTAGGAACACTGAAGCTTTCTTT.

In this sample, this clone turned up a few times. This chain connects TRBV29-1 to TRBJ1-1, with D uncertain. Trimming stripped 7 bases from V and 0 bases from J, with 15 bases between. The CDR3 runs 14 residues. Germline CDR1 reads SQVTM; CDR2 reads ANQGSEA. The CDR3 sequence: CSGFDPRMNTEAFF. CDR3 DNA sequence: TGCAGCGGGTTCGATCCGCGTATGAACACTGAAGCTTTCTTT.

This clone was counted a few times. One junction end disagrees with the germline gene, perhaps due to a read error. V gene TRBV7-9 combines with J gene TRBJ2-1; D unclear. The CDR3 consists of 12 residues. The germline gives CDR1 SEHNR, CDR2 FQNEAQ (reference sequence). Here the CDR3 reads CSSHSGAFEQFF. The CDR3 DNA reads as TGTTCCAGCCACTCAGGTGCTTTTGAGCAGTTCTTC.

This clone was seen more than once but under ten times. The chain has TRBV27 and TRBJ1-5; tentatively, D is TRBD1 (5 bases). The CDR3 is made up of 13 amino acids. The V gene's germline CDR1 is MNHEY and CDR2 SMNVEV (reference sequence). V lost 2 bases and J 7 bases, leaving 9 bases between the germline ends. This CDR3 reads CASSLGGGQPQHF. CDR3 sequence (DNA): TGTGCCAGCAGTTTAGGGGGGGGACAGCCCCAGCATTTT.

By share, this clone ranks as medium-sized (0.01 to 0.1%). The chain carries TRBV4-1 and TRBJ2-1, with TRBD2 matching 14 bases. Germline CDR1 and CDR2: MGHRA and YSYEKL. V gave up 1 base and J gave up 4 bases; unmatched junction bases: 3. This CDR3 is built from 17 residues. The CDR3 here is CASSQGLAGGRYNEQFF. CDR3 coding DNA: TGCGCCAGCAGCCAAGGACTAGCGGGAGGGAGGTACAATGAGCAGTTCTTC.

The chain recombines TRBV6-1 with TRBJ1-3; weak D call: TRBD1 (6 bases). The CDR3 has 13 amino acids. V lost 6 bases to trimming and J lost 2 bases, with 8 bases between them. Germline-derived CDR1 and CDR2 are MNHNS and SASEGT. CDR3 coding DNA: TGTGCCAGCAGACAGGGACCTGGAAACACCATATATTTT. Its translation is CASRQGPGNTIYF.

The chain has TRBV7-9 and TRBJ2-7; 9 nucleotides align to TRBD1. Germline CDR1 is SEHNR and CDR2 is FQNEAQ (reference sequence). Trimming at V came to 1 base and at J to 6 bases, leaving 7 bases not matched to a gene. This CDR3 is built from 15 residues. The CDR3 spells CASSLVGTGPIEQYF. The CDR3 DNA is TGTGCCAGCAGCTTAGTAGGGACAGGGCCCATCGAGCAGTACTTC. Together with reference TRBV7-9 and TRBJ2-7, the CDR3 gives the full variable domain: DTGVSQNPRHKITKRGQNVTFRCDPISEHNRLYWYRQTLGQGPEFLTYFQNEAQLEKSRLLSDRFSAERPKGSFSTLEIQRTEQGDSAMYLCASSLVGTGPIEQYFGPGTRLTVT.

The V and J genes are TRBV5-6 and TRBJ1-1, with TRBD1 matching 8 bases. CDR3 length equals 13 residues. Germline lookup yields CDR1 SGHDT and CDR2 YYEEEE. The trim removed 4 bases at V and 4 bases at J, leaving 3 bases unmatched. CDR3 bases: TGTGCCAGCAGCCAGGGGGCGGGCACTGAAGCTTTCTTT. This sequence encodes CASSQGAGTEAFF.

This clone showed up just once. The CDR3 protein is CASHPGGRGNEQYF. The CDR3 region has the DNA TGTGCCAGTCATCCGGGGGGCAGGGGTAACGAGCAGTACTTC. V usage is TRBV19 and J usage is TRBJ2-7; D might be TRBD2 (7 bases). The germline V and J ends were trimmed by 8 bases and 5 bases, with 19 bases remaining between them. Germline V gives CDR1 LNHDA, CDR2 SQIVND (reference sequence). This CDR3 has 14 amino acids.

To note about this clone: Because the CDR3 is missing its conserved closing phenylalanine or tryptophan, this is likely a read error. The DNA is omitted, as the CDR3 cannot be located on it reliably, and the CDR3 follows TCRdb's listing. The rearrangement links TRBV27 to TRBJ1-1; the DNA was not compared with TRBD1, the D call given in the table. The CDR3 extends over 12 residues, inclusive of both ends. CDR1 is MNHEY, CDR2 SMNVEV, per germline (reference sequence). CDR3: CASSFPGSRQGV.

This chain connects TRBV4-1 to TRBJ1-3, with D unresolved. Germline lookup yields CDR1 MGHRA and CDR2 YSYEKL. This CDR3 contains 15 residues. V was clipped by 3 bases and J by 1 base, with 10 bases between them. The CDR3 is CASSHIDFSGNTIYF. Here the CDR3 DNA reads TGCGCCAGCAGCCACATAGACTTTTCTGGAAACACCATATATTTT.

The chain couples TRBV19 to TRBJ2-7; 7 bases align to TRBD1. The ends lost 6 bases at V and 6 bases at J; junction bases unmatched: 8. Germline values: CDR1 LNHDA, CDR2 SQIVND (reference sequence). CDR3 size: 13 residues. The CDR3 sequence is CASSDREGLEQYF. The CDR3 nucleotides read TGTGCCAGTAGCGACAGGGAAGGGCTCGAGCAGTACTTC.

The genes are TRBV6-5 and TRBJ1-6; D is perhaps TRBD1 (5 bases). The CDR3 extends over 13 amino acids. The V and J ends lost 6 bases and 9 bases respectively, with 12 bases between them. The germline V gene has CDR1 MNHEY and CDR2 SVGAGI. The CDR3 region is CASSDGGGSPLHF. The CDR3 bases are TGTGCCAGCAGCGACGGGGGAGGTTCACCCCTCCACTTT.

This chain connects TRBV9 to TRBJ1-1; D is uncertain. CDR3 size: 14 residues. The V end lost 3 bases, the J end lost 0 bases, and 9 bases lay between the germline ends. CDR1 SGDLS and CDR2 YYNGEE come from the germline V gene. CDR3 DNA sequence: TGTGCCAGCAGCGAAAGACTCATGAACACTGAAGCTTTCTTT. Amino acid sequence: CASSERLMNTEAFF.